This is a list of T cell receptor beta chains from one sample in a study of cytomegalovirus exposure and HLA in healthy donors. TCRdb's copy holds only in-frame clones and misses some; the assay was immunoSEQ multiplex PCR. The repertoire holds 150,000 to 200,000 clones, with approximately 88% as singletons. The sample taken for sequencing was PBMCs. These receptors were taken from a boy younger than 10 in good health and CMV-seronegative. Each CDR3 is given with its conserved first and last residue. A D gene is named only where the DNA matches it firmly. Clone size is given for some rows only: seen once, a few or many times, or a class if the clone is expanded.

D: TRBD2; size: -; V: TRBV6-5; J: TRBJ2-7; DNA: TGTGCCAGCAGCTTTACCGGGACTAGCTCCTACGAGCAGTACTTC; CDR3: CASSFTGTSSYEQYF
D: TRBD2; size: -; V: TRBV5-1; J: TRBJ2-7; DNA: TGCGCCAGCAGCAGTAGTAGCGGGAGGACATACGAGCAGTACTTC; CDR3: CASSSSSGRTYEQYF
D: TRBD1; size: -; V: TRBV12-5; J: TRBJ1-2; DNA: TGTGCTAGTGGACCCCAACGGACAGGGGGACGAACGGGGGGCTACACCTTC; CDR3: CASGPQRTGGRTGGYTF
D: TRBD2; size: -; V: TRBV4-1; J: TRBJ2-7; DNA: TGCGCCAGCAGCCAAGAATTGGCTAGCGGAACCTACGAGCAGTACTTC; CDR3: CASSQELASGTYEQYF
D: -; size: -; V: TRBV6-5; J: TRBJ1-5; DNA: TGTGCCAGCAGTGAACAGCATAGCAATCAGCCCCAGCATTTT; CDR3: CASSEQHSNQPQHF
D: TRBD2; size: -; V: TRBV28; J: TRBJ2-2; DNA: TGTGCCAGCAGCTCATCCTCGGGAGGAGGGACCGGGGAGCTGTTTTTT; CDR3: CASSSSSGGGTGELFF
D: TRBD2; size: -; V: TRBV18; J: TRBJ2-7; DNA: TGTGCCAGCTCACCGCCGGGACTAGGCTCCTACGAGCAGTACTTC; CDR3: CASSPPGLGSYEQYF
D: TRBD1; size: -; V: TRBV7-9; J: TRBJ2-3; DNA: TGTGCCAGCAGCTTACCTCCTACAGGGGGCCCCCGCACAGATACGCAGTATTTT; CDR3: CASSLPPTGGPRTDTQYF
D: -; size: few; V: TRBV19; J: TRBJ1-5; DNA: TGTGCCAGTAGTGTAGGGCAAACTCCGGGTCAGCCCCAGCATTTT; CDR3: CASSVGQTPGQPQHF
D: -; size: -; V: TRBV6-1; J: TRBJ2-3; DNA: TGTGCCAGCTCGGAACAGGTTCCCACAGATACGCAGTATTTT; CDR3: CASSEQVPTDTQYF
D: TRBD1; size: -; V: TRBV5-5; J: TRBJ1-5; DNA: TGTGCCAGCAGCTTGGGGACAGGGGGCAATCAGCCCCAGCATTTT; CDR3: CASSLGTGGNQPQHF
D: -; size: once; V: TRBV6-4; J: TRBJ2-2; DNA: TGTGCCAGCAGTGCGCGGGCCACCGGGGAGCTGTTTTTT; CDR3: CASSARATGELFF
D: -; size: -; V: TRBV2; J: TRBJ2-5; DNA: TGTGCCAGCAGTGAGCAGGGGCCTCAAGAGACCCAGTACTTC; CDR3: CASSEQGPQETQYF
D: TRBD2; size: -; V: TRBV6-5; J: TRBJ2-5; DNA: TGTGCCAGCACCCGAGGTCGGGGGGGTCAAGAGACCCAGTACTTC; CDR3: CASTRGRGGQETQYF
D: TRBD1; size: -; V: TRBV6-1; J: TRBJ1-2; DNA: TGTGCCAGCAGCCTGACAGGGTACTATGGCTACACCTTC; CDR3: CASSLTGYYGYTF
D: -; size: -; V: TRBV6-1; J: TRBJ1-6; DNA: TGTGCCAGCAGTGTATATTCGGGAGGGAGTAATTCACCCCTCCACTTT; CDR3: CASSVYSGGSNSPLHF
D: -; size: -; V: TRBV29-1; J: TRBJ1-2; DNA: TGCAGCGCCCCGAACTTACGGGGGTTAGACGGCTACACCTTC; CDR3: CSAPNLRGLDGYTF
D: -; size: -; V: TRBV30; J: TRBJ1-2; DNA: TGTGCCTGGGGCCCGCCATACACCTTC; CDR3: CAWGPPYTF
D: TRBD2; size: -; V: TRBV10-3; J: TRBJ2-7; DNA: TGTGCCATCCCTTCTAGCGGGAAGCGTAAGTACGAGCAGTACTTC; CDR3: CAIPSSGKRKYEQYF
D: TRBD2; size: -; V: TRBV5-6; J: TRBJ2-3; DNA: TGTGCCAGCAGCCCTGTAGCGGGAGAACCCACAGATACGCAGTATTTT; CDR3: CASSPVAGEPTDTQYF
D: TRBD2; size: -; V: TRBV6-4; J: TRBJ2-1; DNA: TGTGCCAGCAGTGGCTACCTCCCGGGACTAGCTGGCTACAATGAGCAGTTCTTC; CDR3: CASSGYLPGLAGYNEQFF
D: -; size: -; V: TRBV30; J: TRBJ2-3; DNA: TGTGCCTGCCCCTTAAGTAGAGCGGATACGCAGTATTTT; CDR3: CACPLSRADTQYF
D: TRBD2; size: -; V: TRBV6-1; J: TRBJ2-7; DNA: TGTGCCAGCAGTGTCACTAGCGGGGCCTACGAGCAGTACTTC; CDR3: CASSVTSGAYEQYF
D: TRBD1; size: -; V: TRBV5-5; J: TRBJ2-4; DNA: TGTGCCAGCAGCTTAGCCGGGACAGGTACCATTCAGTACTTC; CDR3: CASSLAGTGTIQYF
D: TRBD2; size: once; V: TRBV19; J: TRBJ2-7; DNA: TGTGCCAGTAGTATCGGGAGGGGTTACGAGCAGTACTTC; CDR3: CASSIGRGYEQYF
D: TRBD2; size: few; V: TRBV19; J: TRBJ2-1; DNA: TGTGCCAGTAGTATAGTACTAGCGGGACCAAATGAGCAGTTCTTC; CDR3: CASSIVLAGPNEQFF
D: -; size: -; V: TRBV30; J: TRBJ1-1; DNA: TGTGCCTGGAGTGTGGGCCCAGGCCAGAACACTGAAGCTTTCTTT; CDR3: CAWSVGPGQNTEAFF
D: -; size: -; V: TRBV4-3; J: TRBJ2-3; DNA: TGCGCCAGCAGCCAAGGCGCAGATACGCAGTATTTT; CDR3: CASSQGADTQYF
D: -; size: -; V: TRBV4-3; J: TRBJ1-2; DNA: TGCGCCAGCAGCCCCCATGACACCTCTAACTATGGCTACACCTTC; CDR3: CASSPHDTSNYGYTF
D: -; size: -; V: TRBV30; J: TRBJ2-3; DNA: TGTGCCTGGAGTCCCCCGGAGGGGACGCAGTATTTT; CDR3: CAWSPPEGTQYF
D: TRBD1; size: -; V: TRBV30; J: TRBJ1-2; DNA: TGTGCCTGGAGTGTCCTACAGGGGAGCTATGGCTACACCTTC; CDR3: CAWSVLQGSYGYTF
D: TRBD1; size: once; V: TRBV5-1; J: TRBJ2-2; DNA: TGCGCCAGCAGTCAGACCCCCCAGGGGGCGGACGGGGAGCTGTTTTTT; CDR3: CASSQTPQGADGELFF
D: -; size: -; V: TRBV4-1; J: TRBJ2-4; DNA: TGCGCCAGCAGCCAAGAGACTCTGGTTTCCAAAAACATTCAGTACTTC; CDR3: CASSQETLVSKNIQYF
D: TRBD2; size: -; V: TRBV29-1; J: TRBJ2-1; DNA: TGCAGCGTCTTCGGACTAGCGGGAGTTGCCTCCTACAATGAGCAGTTCTTC; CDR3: CSVFGLAGVASYNEQFF
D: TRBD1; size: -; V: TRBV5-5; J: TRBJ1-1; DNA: TGTGCCAGCAGCTTGTGGACAGGGGGCACTGAAGCTTTCTTT; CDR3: CASSLWTGGTEAFF
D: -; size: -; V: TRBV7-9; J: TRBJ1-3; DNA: TGTGCCAGCAGCTTACAGGGAAACACCATATATTTT; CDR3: CASSLQGNTIYF
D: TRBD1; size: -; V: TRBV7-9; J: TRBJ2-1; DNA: TGTGCCAGCAGGGACAGGGCCCACAATGAGCAGTTCTTC; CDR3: CASRDRAHNEQFF
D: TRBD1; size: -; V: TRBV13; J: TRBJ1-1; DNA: TGTGCCAGCAGCTACACCACAGGGGGATACACTGAAGCTTTCTTT; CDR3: CASSYTTGGYTEAFF
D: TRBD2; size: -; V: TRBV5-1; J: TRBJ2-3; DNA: TGCGCCAGCAGCTTCGGCCTAGCGGGGGGCAAATTCACAGATACGCAGTATTTT; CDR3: CASSFGLAGGKFTDTQYF
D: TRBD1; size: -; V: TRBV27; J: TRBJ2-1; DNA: TGTGCCAGCAGTTGGCGGACAGGGCGGGATGAGCAGTTCTTC; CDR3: CASSWRTGRDEQFF
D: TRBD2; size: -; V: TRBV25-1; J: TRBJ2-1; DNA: TGTGCCAGCAGTGAATTCGGCGGGGGGGCTAAGGATGAGCAGTTCTTC; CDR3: CASSEFGGGAKDEQFF
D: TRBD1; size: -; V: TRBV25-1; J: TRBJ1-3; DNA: TGTGCCAGCAGTGAAGCGTTGGGGGGACAGGTCGGAAACACCATATATTTT; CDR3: CASSEALGGQVGNTIYF
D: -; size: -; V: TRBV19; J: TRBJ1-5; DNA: TGTGCCAGTATGTCAGGGAATCAGCCCCAGCATTTT; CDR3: CASMSGNQPQHF
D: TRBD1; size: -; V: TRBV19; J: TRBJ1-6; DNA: TGTGCCAGTAGTATTCGGGCGACAGGGGGGAATTCACCCCTCCACTTT; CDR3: CASSIRATGGNSPLHF
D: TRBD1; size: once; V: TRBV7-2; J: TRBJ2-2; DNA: TGTGCCAGCAGGACCCGGACAGGGACCGGGGAGCTGTTTTTT; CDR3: CASRTRTGTGELFF
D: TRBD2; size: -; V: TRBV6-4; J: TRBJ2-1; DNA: TGTGCCACGAGAGCGCTAGCGGGTTCCTACAATGAGCAGTTCTTC; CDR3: CATRALAGSYNEQFF
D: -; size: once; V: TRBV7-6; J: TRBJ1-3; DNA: TGTGCCAGCAGCTTAGAGGTCGCGGTTTCCTCTGGAAACACCATATATTTT; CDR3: CASSLEVAVSSGNTIYF
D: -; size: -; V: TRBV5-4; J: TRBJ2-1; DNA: TGTGCCAGCAGCTTCGAGAGCTCCTACAATGAGCAGTTCTTC; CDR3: CASSFESSYNEQFF
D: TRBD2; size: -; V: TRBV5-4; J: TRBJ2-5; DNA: TGTGCCAGCAGCTTGGGAACTAGCGGGAGTCAGGAGACCCAGTACTTC; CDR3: CASSLGTSGSQETQYF
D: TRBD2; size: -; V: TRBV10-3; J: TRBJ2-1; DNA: TGTGCCACCAGGACTAGCGGGAGTTGGAATGAGCAGTTCTTC; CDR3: CATRTSGSWNEQFF
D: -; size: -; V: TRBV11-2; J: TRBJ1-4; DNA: TGTGCCAGCAGCTGGGGGGGACACTGGAATGAAAAACTGTTTTTT; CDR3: CASSWGGHWNEKLFF
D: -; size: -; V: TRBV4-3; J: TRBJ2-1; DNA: TGCGCCAGCAGCCAAGGACTAACCAGCTCCTACAATGAGCAGTTCTTC; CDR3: CASSQGLTSSYNEQFF
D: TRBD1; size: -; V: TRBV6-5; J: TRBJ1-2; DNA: TGTGCCAGCAGTTCCCCCCGGGACAGCCCTAGGGGCTACACCTTC; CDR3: CASSSPRDSPRGYTF
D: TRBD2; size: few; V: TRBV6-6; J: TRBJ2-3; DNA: TGTGCCAGCAGTACCCGACTAGCGGGAACCACAGATACGCAGTATTTT; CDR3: CASSTRLAGTTDTQYF
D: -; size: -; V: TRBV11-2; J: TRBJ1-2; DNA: TGTGCCAGCAGCTTAATGGGGGGGGACGGCGGCTACACCTTC; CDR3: CASSLMGGDGGYTF
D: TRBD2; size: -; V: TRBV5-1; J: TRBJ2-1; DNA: TGCGCCAGCAGCCCCGGGACTAGCGGGAGTTATGAGCAGTTCTTC; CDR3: CASSPGTSGSYEQFF
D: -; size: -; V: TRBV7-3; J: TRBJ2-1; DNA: TGTGCCAGCAGCTTAACGTCCGGGAGTGCGTCGTTATTCTTC; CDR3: CASSLTSGSASLFF
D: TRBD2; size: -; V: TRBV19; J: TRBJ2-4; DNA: TGTGCCAGTAGCCTGGGACTAGCGAACATTCAGTACTTC; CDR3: CASSLGLANIQYF